These T cell receptor beta chains were read from a single sample in a study of patients and donors after allogeneic stem cell transplantation. TCRdb fed the RT-PCR reads into MiXCR, producing one record per CDR3 protein. The sample lists roughly 940,000 distinct CDR3 sequences; over 15% were seen once. Sequencing was performed on blood, either unsorted or a sorted T cell fraction (not recorded which). Receptors were obtained from a human donor who was either an allogeneic HSCT recipient or a stem cell or donor lymphocyte infusion donor (not recorded which). It is not recorded whose cells these are; they may come from a transplant donor. The CDR3 runs from the conserved cysteine through the conserved F or W. The D gene is left open where the match is weak. Clone size is not always given. Where it is, it says once, few, many or a class for expanded clones.

J,size,V,D,DNA,CDR3
TRBJ2-4,.,TRBV29-1,TRBD1,TGCAGCGTTGGGGGGACAGCCAAGAGCAAAAACATTCAGTACTTC,CSVGGTAKSKNIQYF
TRBJ2-7,.,TRBV28,.,TGTGCCAGCAGCACTACCCCCCTCGTGGGGAAGGTCAACGAGCAGTACTTC,CASSTTPLVGKVNEQYF
TRBJ2-3,few,TRBV12-3/TRBV12-4,.,TGTGCCAGCAGCTCTTTATCGGGGGCCACAGATACGCAGTATTTT,CASSSLSGATDTQYF
TRBJ2-7,.,TRBV6-1,TRBD1,TGTGCCAGCAGCCTACAGGGGGCTGTCTACGAGCAGTACTTC,CASSLQGAVYEQYF
TRBJ1-1,few,TRBV30,.,TGTGCCTGGAGGGCGGATTTCGGAGCTGAAGCTTTCTTT,CAWRADFGAEAFF
TRBJ2-7,many,TRBV27,.,TGTGCCAGCAGTTTATCCCGTTCCTACGAGCAGTACTTC,CASSLSRSYEQYF
TRBJ2-6,few,TRBV9,.,TGTGCCAGCAGCAAAGGACGGGAGGGGGCCAACGTCCTGACTTTC,CASSKGREGANVLTF
TRBJ1-1,many,TRBV5-6,.,TGTGCCAGCAGCTTGGCGCGGGGGCAGAACACTGAAGCTTTCTTT,CASSLARGQNTEAFF
TRBJ2-5,few,TRBV7-2,TRBD1,TGTGCCAGCAGCGGGACAGCGTTACAAGAGACCCAGTACTTC,CASSGTALQETQYF
TRBJ2-6,.,TRBV4-2,.,TGTGCCAGCAGCCAAGAAACAGGGCTCGGCTCTGGGGCCAACGTCCTGACTTTC,CASSQETGLGSGANVLTF
TRBJ2-2,few,TRBV12-3/TRBV12-4,.,TGTGCCAGCACCCCACATACAGGGGGGGTTAACACCGGGGAGCTGTTTTTT,CASTPHTGGVNTGELFF
TRBJ2-7,.,TRBV20-1,TRBD1,TGCAGTGCTAGAGTGGGACGACAGGGGTCCTACGAGCAGTACTTC,CSARVGRQGSYEQYF